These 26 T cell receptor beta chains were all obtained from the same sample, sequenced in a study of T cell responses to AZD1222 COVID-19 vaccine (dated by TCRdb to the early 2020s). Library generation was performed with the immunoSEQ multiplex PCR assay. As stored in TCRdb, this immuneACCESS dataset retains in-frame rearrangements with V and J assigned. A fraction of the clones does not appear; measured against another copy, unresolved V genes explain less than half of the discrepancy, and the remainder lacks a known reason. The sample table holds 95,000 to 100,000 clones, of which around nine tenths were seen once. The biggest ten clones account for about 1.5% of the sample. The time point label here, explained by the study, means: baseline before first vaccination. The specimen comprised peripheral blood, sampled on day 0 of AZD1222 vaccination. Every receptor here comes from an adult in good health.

This CDR3 reads CSASTDPYNEQFF. Here the CDR3 DNA reads TGCAGTGCTAGTACGGACCCGTACAATGAGCAGTTCTTC. This sequence joins TRBV20-1 and TRBJ2-1; D gene unclear. This CDR3 has 13 residues. CDR1 DFQATT and CDR2 SNEGSKA come from the germline V gene (reference sequence). V lost 3 bases and J 4 bases, leaving 10 bases between the germline ends.

CDR3 DNA: TGTGCCAGCAGCATGGGACTAGCGGGTAAAGAGACCCAGTACTTC. Encoded protein: CASSMGLAGKETQYF. The V call is TRBV5-6, the J call TRBJ2-5, with 12 bases lining up with TRBD2. V shed 4 bases, J shed 3 bases, and the junction held 4 bases outside the gene matches. The CDR3 runs to 15 residues. CDR1 is SGHDT and CDR2 is YYEEEE in the germline V gene.

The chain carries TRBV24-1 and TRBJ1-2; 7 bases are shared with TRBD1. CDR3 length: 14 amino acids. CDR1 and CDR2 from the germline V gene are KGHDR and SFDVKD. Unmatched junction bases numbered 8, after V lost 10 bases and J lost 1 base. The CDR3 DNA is TGTGCCACGTCCAGACAGGGCTTTAACTATGGCTACACCTTC. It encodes CATSRQGFNYGYTF.

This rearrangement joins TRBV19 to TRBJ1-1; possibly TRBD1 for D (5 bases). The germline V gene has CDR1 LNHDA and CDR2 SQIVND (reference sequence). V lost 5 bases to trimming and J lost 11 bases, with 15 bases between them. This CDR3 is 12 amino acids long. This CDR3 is CASSPVGGIAFF. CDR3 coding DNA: TGTGCCAGTAGTCCCGTGGGGGGTATCGCTTTCTTT.

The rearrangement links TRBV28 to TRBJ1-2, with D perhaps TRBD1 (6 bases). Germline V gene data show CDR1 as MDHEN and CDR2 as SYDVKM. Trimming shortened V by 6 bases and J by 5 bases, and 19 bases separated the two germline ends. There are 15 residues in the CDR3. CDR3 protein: CASSRQQGGWYGYTF. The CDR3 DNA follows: TGTGCCAGCAGCCGTCAACAGGGAGGGTGGTATGGCTACACCTTC.

CDR3 nucleotide sequence: TGTGCCAGCAGCTTAACACAGACAGGGGGCGCCGGAAACACCATATATTTT. This gives the protein CASSLTQTGGAGNTIYF. The chain recombines TRBV13 with TRBJ1-3; 10 bases align to TRBD1. Trimming at V came to 2 bases and at J to 4 bases, leaving 8 bases not matched to a gene. The germline V gene has CDR1 PRHDT and CDR2 FYEKMQ (reference sequence). The CDR3 spans 17 residues.

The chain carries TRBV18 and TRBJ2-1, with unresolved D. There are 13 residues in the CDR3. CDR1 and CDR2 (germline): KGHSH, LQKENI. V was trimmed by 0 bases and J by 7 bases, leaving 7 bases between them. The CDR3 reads CASSPPGINEQFF. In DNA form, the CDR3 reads TGTGCCAGCTCACCACCGGGAATAAATGAGCAGTTCTTC.

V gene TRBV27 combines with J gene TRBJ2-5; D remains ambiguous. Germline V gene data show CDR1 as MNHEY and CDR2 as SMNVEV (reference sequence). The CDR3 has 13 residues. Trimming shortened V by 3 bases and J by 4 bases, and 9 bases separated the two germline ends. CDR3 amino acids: CASSFDGIETQYF. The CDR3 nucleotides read TGTGCCAGCAGTTTCGATGGGATAGAGACCCAGTACTTC.

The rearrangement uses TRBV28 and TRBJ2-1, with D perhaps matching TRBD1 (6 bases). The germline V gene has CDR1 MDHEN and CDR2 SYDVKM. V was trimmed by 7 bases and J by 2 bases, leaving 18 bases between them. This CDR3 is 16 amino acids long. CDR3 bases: TGTGCCAGCACCCCTACGGGCAGGGGCGCCTACAATGAGCAGTTCTTC. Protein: CASTPTGRGAYNEQFF.

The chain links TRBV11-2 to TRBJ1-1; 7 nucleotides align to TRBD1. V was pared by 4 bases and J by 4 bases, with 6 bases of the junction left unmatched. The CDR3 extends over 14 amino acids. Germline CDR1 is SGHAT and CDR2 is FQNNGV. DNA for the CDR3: TGTGCCAGCAGCTCCAGACAGGGCCCCACTGAAGCTTTCTTT. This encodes CASSSRQGPTEAFF.

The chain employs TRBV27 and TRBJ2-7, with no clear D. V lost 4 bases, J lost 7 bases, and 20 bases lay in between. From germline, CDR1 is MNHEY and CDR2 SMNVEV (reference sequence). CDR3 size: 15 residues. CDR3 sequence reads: CASSSDGLRFWEQYF. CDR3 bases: TGTGCCAGCAGTTCGGACGGTCTACGCTTTTGGGAGCAGTACTTC.

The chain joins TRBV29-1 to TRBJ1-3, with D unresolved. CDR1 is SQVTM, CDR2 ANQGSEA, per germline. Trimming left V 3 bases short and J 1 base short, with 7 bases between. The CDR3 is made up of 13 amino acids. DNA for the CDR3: TGCAGCGTTGATAGCGAATCTGGAAACACCATATATTTT. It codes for CSVDSESGNTIYF.

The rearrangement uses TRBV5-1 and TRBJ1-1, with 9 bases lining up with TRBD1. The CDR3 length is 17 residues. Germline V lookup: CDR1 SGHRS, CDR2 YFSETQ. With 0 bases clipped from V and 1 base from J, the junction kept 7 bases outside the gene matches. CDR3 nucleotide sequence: TGCGCCAGCAGCTTGGAGGGGACAGGGACTAGGAACACTGAAGCTTTCTTT. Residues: CASSLEGTGTRNTEAFF. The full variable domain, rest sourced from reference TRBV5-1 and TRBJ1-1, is KAGVTQTPRYLIKTRGQQVTLSCSPISGHRSVSWYQQTPGQGLQFLFEYFSETQRNKGNFPGRFSGRQFSNSRSEMNVSTLELGDSALYLCASSLEGTGTRNTEAFFGQGTRLTVV.

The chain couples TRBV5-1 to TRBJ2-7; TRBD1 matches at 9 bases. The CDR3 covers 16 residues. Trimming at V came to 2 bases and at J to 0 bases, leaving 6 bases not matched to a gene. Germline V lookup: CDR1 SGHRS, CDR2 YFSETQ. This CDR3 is CASSLMDRGASYEQYF. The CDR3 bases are TGCGCCAGCAGCTTAATGGACAGGGGCGCCTCCTACGAGCAGTACTTC.

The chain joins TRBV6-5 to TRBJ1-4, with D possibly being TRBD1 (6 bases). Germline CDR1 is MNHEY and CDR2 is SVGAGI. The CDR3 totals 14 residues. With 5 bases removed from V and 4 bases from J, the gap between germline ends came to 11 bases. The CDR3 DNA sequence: TGTGCCAGCAGTATGGGGGCCCATAATGAAAAACTGTTTTTT. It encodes CASSMGAHNEKLFF.

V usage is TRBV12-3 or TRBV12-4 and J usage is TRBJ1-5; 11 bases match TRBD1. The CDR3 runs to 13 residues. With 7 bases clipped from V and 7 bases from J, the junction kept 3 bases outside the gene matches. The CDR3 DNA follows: TGTGCCAGCACAGGGACAGGGGGGCAGCCCCAGCATTTT. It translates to CASTGTGGQPQHF.

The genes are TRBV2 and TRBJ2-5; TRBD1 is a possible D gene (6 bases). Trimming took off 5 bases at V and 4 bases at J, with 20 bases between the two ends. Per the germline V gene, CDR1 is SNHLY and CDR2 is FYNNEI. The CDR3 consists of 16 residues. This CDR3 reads CASSTDRPGPRETQYF. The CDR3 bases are TGTGCCAGCAGTACTGACAGGCCGGGTCCTCGAGAGACCCAGTACTTC.

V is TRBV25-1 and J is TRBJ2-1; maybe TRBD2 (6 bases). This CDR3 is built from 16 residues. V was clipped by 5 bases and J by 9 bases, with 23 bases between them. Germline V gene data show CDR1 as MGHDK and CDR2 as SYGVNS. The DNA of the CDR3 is TGTGCCAGCAGTCGGATTTTCGGGGGACCCTCGGGTGAGCAGTTCTTC. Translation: CASSRIFGGPSGEQFF. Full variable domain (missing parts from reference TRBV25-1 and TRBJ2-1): EADIYQTPRYLVIGTGKKITLECSQTMGHDKMYWYQQDPGMELHLIHYSYGVNSTEKGDLSSESTVSRIRTEHFPLTLESARPSHTSQYLCASSRIFGGPSGEQFFGPGTRLTVL.

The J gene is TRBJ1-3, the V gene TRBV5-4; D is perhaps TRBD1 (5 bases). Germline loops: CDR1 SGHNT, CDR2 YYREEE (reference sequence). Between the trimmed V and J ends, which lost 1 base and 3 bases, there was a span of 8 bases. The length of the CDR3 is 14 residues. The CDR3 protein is CASSLWGSGNTIYF. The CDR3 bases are TGTGCCAGCAGCTTGTGGGGGAGTGGAAACACCATATATTTT.

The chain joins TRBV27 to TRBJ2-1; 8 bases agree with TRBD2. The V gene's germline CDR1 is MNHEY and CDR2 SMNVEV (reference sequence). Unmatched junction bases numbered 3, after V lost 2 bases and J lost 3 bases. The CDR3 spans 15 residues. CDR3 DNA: TGTGCCAGCAGTTTAAGGCTAGCGGGCTACAATGAGCAGTTCTTC. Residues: CASSLRLAGYNEQFF.

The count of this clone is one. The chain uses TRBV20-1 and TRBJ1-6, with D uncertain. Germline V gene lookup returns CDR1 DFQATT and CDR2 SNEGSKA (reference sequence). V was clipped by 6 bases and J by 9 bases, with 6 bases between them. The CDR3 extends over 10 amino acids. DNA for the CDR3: TGCAGTGCCTCTCCTTCACCCCTCCACTTT. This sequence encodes CSASPSPLHF.

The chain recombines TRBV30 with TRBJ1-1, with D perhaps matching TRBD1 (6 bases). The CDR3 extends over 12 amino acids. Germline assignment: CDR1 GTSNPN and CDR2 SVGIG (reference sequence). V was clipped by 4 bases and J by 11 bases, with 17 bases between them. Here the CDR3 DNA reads TGTGCCTGGACCCCGGGCCGACAGGTGGCTTTCTTT. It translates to CAWTPGRQVAFF.

CDR3: CASSLGVFRLNQPQHF. The DNA of the CDR3 is TGTGCCAGCAGCTTGGGCGTTTTCAGGTTGAATCAGCCCCAGCATTTT. The V and J genes are TRBV5-8 and TRBJ1-5; no firm D call. Germline V gene lookup returns CDR1 SGHTS and CDR2 YDEGEE. V was clipped by 0 bases and J by 4 bases, with 14 bases between them. The CDR3 has 16 residues.

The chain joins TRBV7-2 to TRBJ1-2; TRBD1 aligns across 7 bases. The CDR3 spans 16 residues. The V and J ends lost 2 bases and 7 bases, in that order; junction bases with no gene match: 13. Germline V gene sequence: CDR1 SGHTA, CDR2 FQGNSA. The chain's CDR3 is CASSLQIVEGAGGYTF. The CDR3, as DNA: TGTGCCAGCAGCTTACAAATCGTAGAGGGGGCCGGTGGCTACACCTTC.

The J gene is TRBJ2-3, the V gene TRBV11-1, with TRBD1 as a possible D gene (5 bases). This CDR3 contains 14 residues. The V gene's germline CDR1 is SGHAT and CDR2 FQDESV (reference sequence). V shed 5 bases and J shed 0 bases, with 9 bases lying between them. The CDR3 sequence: CASSQGLSTDTQYF. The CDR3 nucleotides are TGTGCCAGCAGCCAGGGCCTGAGCACAGATACGCAGTATTTT.

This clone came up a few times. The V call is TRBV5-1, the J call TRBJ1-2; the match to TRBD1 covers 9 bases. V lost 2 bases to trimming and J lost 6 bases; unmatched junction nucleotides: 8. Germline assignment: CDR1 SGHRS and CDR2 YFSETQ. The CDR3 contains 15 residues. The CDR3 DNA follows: TGCGCCAGCAGCTTTTCCGGGACAGGGAACGATGGCTACACCTTC. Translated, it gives CASSFSGTGNDGYTF.